This entry features one T cell receptor (beta chain) sequence. Only in-frame clones appear in the TCRdb table, and some are missing; sequencing was by immunoSEQ multiplex PCR. The data show 15,000 to 17,000 clones, around 83% seen once. This sample was taken from a study of T cell changes during pregnancy in multiple sclerosis. This CDR3 is built from 13 residues. Germline values: CDR1 LGHNA, CDR2 YNFKEQ. The specimen was CD8+ T cells from peripheral blood mononuclear cells, collected after pregnancy. This chain connects TRBV4-2 to TRBJ2-5, with no clear D. The end of the DNA is better explained by TRBJ2-7, so the J call may be wrong. This TCR was sampled from a female donor in good health, enrolled as a control in a pregnancy study. The CDR3 DNA reads as TGTGCCAGCAGCCCTTCGCTCTCCTACGAGCAGTACTTC. Translated: CASSPSLSYEQYF.